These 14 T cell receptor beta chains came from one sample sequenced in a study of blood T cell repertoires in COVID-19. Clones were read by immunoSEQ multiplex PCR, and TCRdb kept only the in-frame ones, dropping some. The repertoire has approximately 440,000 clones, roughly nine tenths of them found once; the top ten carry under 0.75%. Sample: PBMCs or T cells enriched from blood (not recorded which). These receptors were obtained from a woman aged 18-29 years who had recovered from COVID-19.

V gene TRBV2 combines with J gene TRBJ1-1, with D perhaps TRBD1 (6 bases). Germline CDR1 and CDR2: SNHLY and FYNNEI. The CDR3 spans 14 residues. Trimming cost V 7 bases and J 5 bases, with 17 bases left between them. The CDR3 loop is CASTGHGGRTEAFF. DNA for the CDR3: TGTGCCAGCACCGGGCATGGGGGCCGGACTGAAGCTTTCTTT.

DNA of the CDR3: TGTGCCAGCGGCTCGAGGGCCTTCTATGGCTACACCTTC. It codes for CASGSRAFYGYTF. The chain is built from TRBV19 and TRBJ1-2; D not certain. The CDR3 length is 13 residues. Between the trimmed V and J ends, which lost 9 bases and 4 bases, there was a span of 15 bases. From germline, CDR1 is LNHDA and CDR2 SQIVND (reference sequence).

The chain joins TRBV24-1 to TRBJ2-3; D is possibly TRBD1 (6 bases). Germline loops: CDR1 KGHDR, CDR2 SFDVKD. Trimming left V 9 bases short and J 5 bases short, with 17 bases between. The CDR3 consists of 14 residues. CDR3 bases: TGTGCCACCTCGGAGGAGACAGGTGTAGATACGCAGTATTTT. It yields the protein CATSEETGVDTQYF.

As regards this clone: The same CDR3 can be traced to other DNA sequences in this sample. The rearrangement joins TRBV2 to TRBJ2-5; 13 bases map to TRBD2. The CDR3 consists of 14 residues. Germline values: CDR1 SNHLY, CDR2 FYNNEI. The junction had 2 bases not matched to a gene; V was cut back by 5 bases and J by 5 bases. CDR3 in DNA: TGTGCCAGCAGTAGACTAGCGGGGGGTGAGACCCAGTACTTC. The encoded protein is CASSRLAGGETQYF.

The CDR3 nucleotides are TGTGCCAGTAGTTGGAGCTCTGGAAACACCATATATTTT. It yields the protein CASSWSSGNTIYF. The V gene is TRBV19, the J gene TRBJ1-3; no reliable D call. V was cut by 5 bases and J by 0 bases, with 5 bases left in between. In germline, CDR1 is LNHDA, CDR2 SQIVND (reference sequence). This CDR3 contains 13 residues.

The chain's CDR3 is CSASQTGRLEAFF. For the CDR3, the DNA is TGCAGTGCTAGTCAGACAGGGCGTTTAGAAGCTTTCTTT. The V call is TRBV20-1, the J call TRBJ1-1; 7 positions agree with TRBD1. Germline V gives CDR1 DFQATT, CDR2 SNEGSKA (reference sequence). This CDR3 has 13 residues. After removal of 3 bases from V and 8 bases from J, the junction contained 9 bases not matched to a gene.

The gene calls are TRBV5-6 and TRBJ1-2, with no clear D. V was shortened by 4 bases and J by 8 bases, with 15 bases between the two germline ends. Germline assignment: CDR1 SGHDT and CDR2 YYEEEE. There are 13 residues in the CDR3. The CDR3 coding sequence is TGTGCCAGCAGCCTCGGCCAGGATGAAGGCTACACCTTC. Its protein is CASSLGQDEGYTF. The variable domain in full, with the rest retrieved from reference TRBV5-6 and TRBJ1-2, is DAGVTQSPTHLIKTRGQQVTLRCSPKSGHDTVSWYQQALGQGPQFIFQYYEEEERQRGNFPDRFSGHQFPNYSSELNVNALLLGDSALYLCASSLGQDEGYTFGSGTRLTVV.

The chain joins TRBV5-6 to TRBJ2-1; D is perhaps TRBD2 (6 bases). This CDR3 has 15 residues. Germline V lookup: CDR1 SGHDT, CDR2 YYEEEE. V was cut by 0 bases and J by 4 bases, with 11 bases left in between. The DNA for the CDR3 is TGTGCCAGCAGCTTGGTGGGGGGAACATACAATGAGCAGTTCTTC. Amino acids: CASSLVGGTYNEQFF.

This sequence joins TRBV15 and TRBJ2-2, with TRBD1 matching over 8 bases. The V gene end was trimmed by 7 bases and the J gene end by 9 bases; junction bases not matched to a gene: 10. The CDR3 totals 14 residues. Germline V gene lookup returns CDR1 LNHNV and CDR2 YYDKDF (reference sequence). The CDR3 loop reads CATTPQGDGRELFF. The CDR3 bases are TGTGCCACCACCCCACAGGGGGACGGCCGGGAGCTGTTTTTT. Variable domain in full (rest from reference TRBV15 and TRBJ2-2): DAMVIQNPRYQVTQFGKPVTLSCSQTLNHNVMYWYQQKSSQAPKLLFHYYDKDFNNEADTPDNFQSRRPNTSFCFLDIRSPGLGDTAMYLCATTPQGDGRELFFGEGSRLTVL.

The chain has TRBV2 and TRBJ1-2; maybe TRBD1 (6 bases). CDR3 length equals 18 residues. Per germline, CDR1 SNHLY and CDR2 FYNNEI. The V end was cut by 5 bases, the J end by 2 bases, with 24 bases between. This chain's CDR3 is CASSPFSPKTGANYGYTF. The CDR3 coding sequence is TGTGCCAGCAGTCCCTTTAGCCCGAAGACAGGAGCAAACTATGGCTACACCTTC.

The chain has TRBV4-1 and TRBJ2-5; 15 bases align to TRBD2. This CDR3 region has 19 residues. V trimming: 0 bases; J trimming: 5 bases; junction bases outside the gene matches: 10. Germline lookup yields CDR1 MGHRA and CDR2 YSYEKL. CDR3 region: CASSQEFWTSGGARETQYF. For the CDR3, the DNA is TGCGCCAGCAGCCAAGAATTCTGGACTAGCGGGGGGGCCAGGGAGACCCAGTACTTC.

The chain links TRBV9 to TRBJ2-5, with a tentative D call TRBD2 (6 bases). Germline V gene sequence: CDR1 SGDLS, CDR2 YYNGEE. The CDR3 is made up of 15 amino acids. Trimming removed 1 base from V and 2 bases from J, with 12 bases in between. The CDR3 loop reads CASSVSWGTQETQYF. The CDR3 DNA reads TGTGCCAGCAGCGTATCATGGGGGACTCAAGAGACCCAGTACTTC.

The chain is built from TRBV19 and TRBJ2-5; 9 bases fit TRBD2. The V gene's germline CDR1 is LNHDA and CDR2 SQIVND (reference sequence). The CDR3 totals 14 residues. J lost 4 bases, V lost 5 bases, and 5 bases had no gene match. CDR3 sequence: CASSLGTSSETQYF. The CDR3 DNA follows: TGTGCCAGTAGTCTCGGGACTAGCTCAGAGACCCAGTACTTC.

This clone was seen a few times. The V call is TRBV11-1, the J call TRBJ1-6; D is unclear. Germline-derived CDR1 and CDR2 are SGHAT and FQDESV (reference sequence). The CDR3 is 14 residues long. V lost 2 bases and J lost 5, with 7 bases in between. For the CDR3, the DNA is TGTGCCAGCAGCTTAACGAGTGATAATTCACCCCTCCACTTT. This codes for CASSLTSDNSPLHF.